This TCR beta chain derives from a study of blood T cell repertoires in COVID-19 (TCRdb year 2020). Regarding the research as a whole: Collaborator samples came from the United States, Italy and Spain and covered acute and convalescent phases of COVID-19. Where available, HLA class I and class II types were taken from metadata supplied by the sample provider and were not determined by assay-based typing. The sample metadata nearly always contained a de-identified subject ID, COVID-19 status, age in years and sex. Samples were obtained from the ongoing ImmuneRACE study (first 160 participants) and from 1,200 or so subjects provided by 6 global collaborators. Deeply sampled blood TCRbeta repertoires from subjects exposed to, actively infected with, or recovered from COVID-19 were included in the dataset. The prospective study material was composed of cDNA or gDNA derived from T cells, B-cell-depleted T cells, or PBMCs. The repertoires were released in a freely available public database meant as a resource for research on the immune response to SARS-CoV-2. General conclusions and limits of the study: The amount of clinical and demographic metadata varied by source and participant and was provided uncurated.

Enrolling through a virtual design, the prospective study's participants ranged in age from roughly 18 to 90 years and lived across roughly 24 United States geographic areas. To assign participants to cohorts, the prospective study relied on clinical history that participants themselves reported in a screening survey and a study questionnaire. Recovered participants in ImmuneRACE Cohort 3 were defined as having two consecutive negative NP/OP PCR tests, clearance from a healthcare professional, or resolution of symptoms. In the prospective study, whole blood, serum and a nasopharyngeal or oropharyngeal swab were collected from each participant by mobile phlebotomists. Prospective study participants could optionally give additional blood draws and questionnaires over an approximately two-month period. Blood samples from the prospective study were shipped frozen or at room temperature prior to DNA extraction.

CDR1 and CDR2, per the germline V gene, are MGHRA and YSYEKL. The CDR3 goes from the cysteine to the phenylalanine over 17 residues. Only CDR3 DNA is held: 51 bases, read in frame from base 1. The junction carries 16 bases between V and J, which are trimmed by 1 base and 3 bases respectively. The immunoSEQ Assay, a bias-controlled multiplex PCR, was used to amplify TCRbeta CDR3 regions from genomic DNA. In the authors' own workflow: The number of nucleated cells in each sample was estimated by amplification of reference gene primers within the assay. To quantify the absolute abundance of each unique TCRbeta CDR3 rearrangement, sequence reads were collapsed and filtered. For each sample, productive Simpson clonality was calculated by taking the square root of Simpson's diversity index across productive rearrangements. TCRdb took this table from immuneACCESS and kept in-frame rearrangements with V and J called. Such tables lack part of the clones; where checked against another copy, unresolved V genes explain under half of the gap, and the rest is unexplained. Clonal size and the V and J genes are those of that table, whereas D and trimming came from the DNA. In all, the sample holds 250,000 or so clones, and approximately 85% of those were seen once. Clones ranked in the top ten supply 1.5% to 2% of the sample.

This clone was detected only once. Its recognized antigen is unknown. Base-call qualities are not available, and no considerably larger clone is one nucleotide away. The receptor was derived from a woman in her 50s who had recovered from COVID-19. The sequence joins TRBV4-1 to TRBJ2-1; TRBD2 is a possible D gene, resting on 5 matching bases. Material: PBMCs or T cells enriched from blood (not recorded which). The sequenced DNA is TGCGCCAGCAGCCAAGTGGACTTAGGATTTAGCTACAATGAGCAGTTCTTC. It is translated as CASSQVDLGFSYNEQFF.